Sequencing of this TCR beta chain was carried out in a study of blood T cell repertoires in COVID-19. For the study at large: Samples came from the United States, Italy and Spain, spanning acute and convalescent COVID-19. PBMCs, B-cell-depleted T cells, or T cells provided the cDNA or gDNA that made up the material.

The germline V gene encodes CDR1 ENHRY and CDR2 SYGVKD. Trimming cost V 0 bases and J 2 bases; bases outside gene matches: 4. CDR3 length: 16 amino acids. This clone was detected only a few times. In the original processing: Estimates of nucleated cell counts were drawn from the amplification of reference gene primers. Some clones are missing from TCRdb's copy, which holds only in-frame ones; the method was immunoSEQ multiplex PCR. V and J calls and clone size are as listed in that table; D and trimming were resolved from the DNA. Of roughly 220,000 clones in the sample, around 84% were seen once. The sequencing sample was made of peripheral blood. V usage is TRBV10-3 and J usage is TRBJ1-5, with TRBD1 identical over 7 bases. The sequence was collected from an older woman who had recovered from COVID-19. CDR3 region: CAISESDGQGNQPQHF. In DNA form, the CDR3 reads TGTGCCATCAGTGAGTCGGATGGACAGGGCAATCAGCCCCAGCATTTT.